Listed here are 24 T cell receptor beta chains from one sample, sequenced in a study of human T cells and chemical hapten exposure. Time point here: patch test 1, 2 weeks after DPC sensitization. Treatment: therapeutic diphenylcyclopropenone sensitization with weekly scalp DPC. TCRdb ran MiXCR on the RACE reads and lists one entry per CDR3 protein. Of 79,000 or so distinct CDR3 sequences listed, 10% were seen once; the top ten hold under 1.5%. The sequenced sample was whole blood, obtained in connection with sensitization to the hapten diphenylcyclopropenone (DPC). The receptor source for this set is a woman aged 45-59 years with alopecia areata. Some clones in this sample may be carry-over from other donors' samples.

This clonotype was detected only a few times. The rearrangement joins TRBV11-3 to TRBJ2-1; D is unresolved. Germline-derived CDR1 and CDR2 are SGHNT and YENEEA. This CDR3 contains 14 residues. The ends were cut back, 1 base at V and 6 bases at J, with 10 bases in the middle. The CDR3 reads CASSLAVRGNEQFF. The CDR3, as DNA: TGTGCCAGCAGCTTAGCAGTTCGCGGCAATGAGCAGTTCTTC.

This clonotype was detected many times. The chain is built from TRBV11-2 and TRBJ2-7, with TRBD1 matching over 7 bases. Losses at the gene ends were 5 bases for V and 1 base for J; bases not matched to a gene: 5. From germline, CDR1 is SGHAT and CDR2 FQNNGV. CDR3 length equals 14 residues. As DNA, the CDR3 is TGTGCCAGCAGCCGTGGGGACAGATCCTACGAGCAGTACTTC. Translation gives CASSRGDRSYEQYF.

The chain carries TRBV18 and TRBJ1-5; 7 bases match TRBD1. CDR1 is KGHSH, CDR2 LQKENI, per germline. The CDR3 runs 16 residues. The trim removed 5 bases at V and 5 bases at J, leaving 12 bases unmatched. CDR3 residues: CASSSISFTGDQPQHF. The CDR3 nucleotides are TGTGCCAGCTCATCAATATCCTTCACAGGGGATCAGCCCCAGCATTTT.

The V call is TRBV5-5, the J call TRBJ1-1; 10 bases fit TRBD1. With V trimmed by 0 bases and J by 9 bases, 5 bases remained unmatched. The CDR3 sequence is 14 residues long. Germline V gene data show CDR1 as SGHKS and CDR2 as YYEKEE (reference sequence). The CDR3 DNA sequence: TGTGCCAGCAGCTTGGCCGGACAGGGGGTAAAAGCTTTCTTT. Its translation is CASSLAGQGVKAFF. The full variable domain, completed using reference TRBV5-5 and TRBJ1-1, is DAGVTQSPTHLIKTRGQQVTLRCSPISGHKSVSWYQQVLGQGPQFIFQYYEKEERGRGNFPDRFSARQFPNYSSELNVNALLLGDSALYLCASSLAGQGVKAFFGQGTRLTVV.

The V gene is TRBV7-9, the J gene TRBJ2-7; TRBD1 matches 9 bases. From germline, CDR1 is SEHNR and CDR2 FQNEAQ (reference sequence). J was trimmed by 3 bases and V by 5 bases; bases with no gene match: 5. The CDR3 length is 14 residues. CDR3 nucleotide sequence: TGTGCCAGCAGCCCTTGGGACAGGGTCTACGAGCAGTACTTC. This codes for CASSPWDRVYEQYF.

The genes are TRBV7-9 and TRBJ1-1, with a possible D match to TRBD1 (6 bases). CDR3 length equals 17 residues. Germline CDR1 and CDR2: SEHNR and FQNEAQ (reference sequence). V lost 4 bases and J 0 bases, leaving 18 bases between the germline ends. The CDR3 sequence: CASSYGTLTGMNTEAFF. CDR3 nucleotide sequence: TGTGCCAGCAGCTACGGGACCTTGACAGGAATGAACACTGAAGCTTTCTTT.

Details on this clonotype: A read error may account for a junction end that differs from germline. CDR3 sequence: CASSLVYNEQFF. In DNA form, the CDR3 reads TGTGCCAGCAGCTTAGTATACAATGAGCAGTTCTTC. The V call is TRBV12-3 or TRBV12-4, the J call TRBJ2-1, with unresolved D. The CDR3 is 12 residues long.

This clonotype was counted a few times. This chain uses TRBV5-1 with TRBJ1-1; weak D call: TRBD1 (5 bases). V was pared by 0 bases and J by 7 bases, with 10 bases between. The CDR3 has 13 residues. Germline V gene lookup returns CDR1 SGHRS and CDR2 YFSETQ. The CDR3 DNA is TGCGCCAGCAGCTTGGGCACAGGCCTTGAAGCTTTCTTT. It codes for CASSLGTGLEAFF.

The chain recombines TRBV3-1 with TRBJ2-3; 8 bases are a match to TRBD2. Per the germline V gene, CDR1 is LGHDT and CDR2 is YNNKEL (reference sequence). The CDR3 totals 16 residues. The ends lost 3 bases at V and 1 base at J; junction bases unmatched: 6. The CDR3 sequence: CASSHQREWGTDTQYF. The CDR3 DNA sequence: TGTGCCAGCAGCCACCAGCGGGAGTGGGGCACAGATACGCAGTATTTT.

This clonotype was observed a few times. This chain uses TRBV29-1 with TRBJ2-5; perhaps D is TRBD1 or TRBD2 (5 bases each). V was cut by 3 bases and J by 5 bases, with 13 bases left in between. This CDR3 has 13 residues. The germline V gene has CDR1 SQVTM and CDR2 ANQGSEA. The CDR3 loop reads CSVDPQGTETQYF. The CDR3 nucleotides are TGCAGCGTTGATCCTCAAGGGACGGAGACCCAGTACTTC.

In its sample, this clonotype was seen a few times. The genes are TRBV2 and TRBJ1-1; D might be TRBD1 (5 bases). Germline V lookup: CDR1 SNHLY, CDR2 FYNNEI. Trimming left V 0 bases short and J 4 bases short, with 9 bases between. This CDR3 spans 14 amino acids. CDR3: CASSEAQGATEAFF. CDR3 nucleotide sequence: TGTGCCAGCAGTGAAGCACAAGGGGCCACTGAAGCTTTCTTT.

The chain combines TRBV9 with TRBJ2-1; tentative D call: TRBD2 (6 bases). Germline-derived CDR1 and CDR2 are SGDLS and YYNGEE. The CDR3 runs 16 residues. Trimming took 1 base from V and 4 from J, leaving 15 bases between them. CDR3 bases: TGTGCCAGCAGCGTAAGGAATGGACTAAATTACAATGAGCAGTTCTTC. As protein: CASSVRNGLNYNEQFF.

V gene TRBV18 combines with J gene TRBJ1-5; D gene ambiguous. The germline V and J ends were trimmed by 3 bases and 9 bases, with 12 bases remaining between them. The CDR3 runs to 13 residues. CDR1 and CDR2 from the germline V gene are KGHSH and LQKENI. CDR3 coding DNA: TGTGCCAGCTCACCTAATGACCAGATGCCCCAGCATTTT. Its translation is CASSPNDQMPQHF. Supplemented by reference TRBV18 and TRBJ1-5, the full variable domain reads NAGVMQNPRHLVRRRGQEARLRCSPMKGHSHVYWYRQLPEEGLKFMVYLQKENIIDESGMPKERFSAEFPKEGPSILRIQQVVRGDSAAYFCASSPNDQMPQHFGDGTRLSIL.

The V and J genes are TRBV6-5 and TRBJ1-5; D is unclear. Trimming pared 0 bases from V and 0 bases from J, leaving 9 bases between. This CDR3 spans 16 amino acids. In germline, CDR1 is MNHEY, CDR2 SVGAGI. CDR3 sequence (DNA): TGTGCCAGCAGTTACTCAGGCACTTATAGCAATCAGCCCCAGCATTTT. Amino acids: CASSYSGTYSNQPQHF.

This clonotype was observed many times. The chain's CDR3 is CASSSLGLDPPDTQYF. CDR3 sequence (DNA): TGTGCCAGCAGCTCCCTGGGACTGGACCCCCCAGATACGCAGTATTTT. This chain uses TRBV5-6 with TRBJ2-3; perhaps TRBD2 as D (6 bases). CDR1 and CDR2 from the germline V gene are SGHDT and YYEEEE. V dropped 3 bases and J dropped 4 bases, with 18 bases sitting between them. The CDR3 runs to 16 residues.

V usage is TRBV28 and J usage is TRBJ2-3, with 7 bases that match TRBD2. The trim removed 1 base at V and 3 bases at J, leaving 7 bases unmatched. The CDR3 extends over 16 amino acids. Looked up from germline, CDR1 is MDHEN and CDR2 is SYDVKM. The DNA for the CDR3 is TGTGCCAGCAGTTTATCCGGTTCGGGGGGAACAGATACGCAGTATTTT. Translating gives CASSLSGSGGTDTQYF.

This clonotype has a count of ten or more. This chain joins TRBV7-6 and TRBJ2-5; 8 bases agree with TRBD1. The CDR3 is made up of 15 amino acids. Germline V gene sequence: CDR1 SGHVS, CDR2 FNYEAQ. V shed 4 bases and J 7 bases; nucleotides not matched to a gene: 11. The CDR3 DNA is TGTGCCAGCAGCTCAGGGACAGGTCAGGGGGTGACCCAGTACTTC. Translated: CASSSGTGQGVTQYF. The full variable domain, its missing parts supplied by reference TRBV7-6 and TRBJ2-5, is GAGVSQSPRYKVTKRGQDVALRCDPISGHVSLYWYRQALGQGPEFLTYFNYEAQQDKSGLPNDRFSAERPEGSISTLTIQRTEQRDSAMYRCASSSGTGQGVTQYFGPGTRLLVL.

CDR3 loop: CASSPSGDGYTF. In DNA form, the CDR3 reads TGTGCCAGCTCACCCTCCGGGGATGGCTACACCTTC. The rearrangement uses TRBV18 and TRBJ1-2; D not certain. Trimming left V 3 bases short and J 6 bases short, with 8 bases between. The CDR3 runs 12 residues. Looked up from germline, CDR1 is KGHSH and CDR2 is LQKENI.

A few counts support this clonotype. The chain employs TRBV24-1 and TRBJ2-1, with 7 bases matching TRBD2. Germline CDR1 reads KGHDR; CDR2 reads SFDVKD. This CDR3 is built from 14 residues. J gave up 7 bases and V 2 bases, and 4 bases lay outside the gene matches. CDR3 sequence (DNA): TGTGCCACCAGTGATTCGGGGCGGGAGAATGAGCAGTTCTTC. It is translated as CATSDSGRENEQFF.

This clonotype showed up just a few times. V gene TRBV2 combines with J gene TRBJ2-7; tentative D call: TRBD1 (6 bases). V was trimmed by 7 bases and J by 5 bases, leaving 18 bases between them. The CDR3 runs 14 residues. CDR1 and CDR2 (germline): SNHLY, FYNNEI. CDR3 loop: CASKGTRQGHEQYF. Here the CDR3 DNA reads TGTGCCAGCAAGGGAACCCGGCAGGGGCACGAGCAGTACTTC.

CDR3 sequence: CASSSRDGNQPQHF. DNA for the CDR3: TGTGCCAGCAGCTCCAGGGACGGCAATCAGCCCCAGCATTTT. The genes are TRBV7-9 and TRBJ1-5, with D possibly matching TRBD1 (5 bases). The CDR3 spans 14 residues. Germline V gene data show CDR1 as SEHNR and CDR2 as FQNEAQ (reference sequence). Trimming removed 4 bases from V and 2 bases from J, with 9 bases in between.

This clonotype was seen a handful of times. The chain uses TRBV20-1 and TRBJ2-7; D perhaps matches TRBD1 (5 bases). Germline assignment: CDR1 DFQATT and CDR2 SNEGSKA (reference sequence). V was shortened by 6 bases and J by 3 bases, with 15 bases between the two germline ends. This CDR3 contains 13 residues. CDR3 DNA: TGCAGTGCCAGTGACGAAGGGGACTACGAGCAGTACTTC. It is translated as CSASDEGDYEQYF.

This clonotype showed up just a few times. The chain joins TRBV7-8 to TRBJ2-3; D may be TRBD2 (6 bases). V lost 4 bases and J 0 bases, leaving 11 bases between the germline ends. This CDR3 is 15 amino acids long. CDR1 and CDR2 from the germline V gene are SGHVS and FQNEAQ. CDR3 protein: CASSSIAASTDTQYF. As DNA, the CDR3 is TGTGCCAGCAGCTCCATAGCGGCTAGCACAGATACGCAGTATTTT.

This clonotype was seen repeatedly, ten times or more. The chain uses TRBV7-3 and TRBJ1-1; D remains unclear. Germline CDR1 is SGHTA and CDR2 is FQGTGA. This CDR3 has 16 amino acids. The V end was cut by 5 bases, the J end by 4 bases, with 20 bases between. DNA of the CDR3: TGTGCCAGCAGCCGCGACGGCAGCCCCCGGGGCACTGAAGCTTTCTTT. Its translation is CASSRDGSPRGTEAFF.